The sequence of this T cell receptor beta chain was determined in a study of blood T cells in healthy people across ages. Overall study results and limits: PBMCs left unsorted prevented a conclusive naive versus antigen-experienced comparison.

Notes on this clonotype: Its antigen is not identified.

With a J-beta primer mix and a sample-barcoded 5' primer, a second PCR ran about 6 to 11 cycles. MiXCR was run by TCRdb on the 5' RACE reads, yielding one entry per CDR3 protein. The repertoire holds 700,000 to 1,000,000 distinct CDR3 sequences, with under 45% as singletons. Sequenced material: blood. This sequence originates from a man aged 55 to 70 in good health.

The CDR3 is CASSQDEGDYEQYF. CDR3 DNA: TGCGCCAGCAGCCAAGATGAGGGAGACTACGAGCAGTACTTC. The chain uses TRBV4-3 and TRBJ2-7; D perhaps matches TRBD2 (5 bases). The ends were cut back, 0 bases at V and 3 bases at J, with 9 bases in the middle. This CDR3 spans 14 amino acids. Germline V gene lookup returns CDR1 LGHNA and CDR2 YSLEER.